The 17 T cell receptor beta chains below were found in one sample sequenced in a study of beta chain features in type 1 diabetes. Notes on the study in general: There was a moderate but significant shortening of TCRB CDR3s in all four CD4+ subsets of Type 1 diabetes patients.

No antigen is known for these receptors. The entirety of the isolated RNA underwent reverse transcription, so expressed TCRB transcripts were sequenced. This table comes from immunoSEQ multiplex PCR, and its TCRdb copy is limited to in-frame clones, with some not included. The sample includes over 650,000 clones, over 11% of them seen just once. Sequencing was performed on naive CD4+ T cells from blood. These receptors were obtained from a man between 18 and 35 years old with type 1 diabetes.

With respect to this clone: This sample also contains other DNA sequences that code for the same CDR3. J is TRBJ2-7 and V is TRBV28, with TRBD1 matching over 9 bases. This CDR3 has 12 amino acids. V dropped 6 bases and J dropped 4; count of bases not matched to a gene: 1. Germline V gene data show CDR1 as MDHEN and CDR2 as SYDVKM. The CDR3 nucleotides read TGTGCCAGCAGGACAGGGGGGTACGAGCAGTACTTC. It yields the protein CASRTGGYEQYF.

V is TRBV29-1 and J is TRBJ2-3, with TRBD2 identical over 13 bases. Germline V lookup: CDR1 SQVTM, CDR2 ANQGSEA. This CDR3 has 15 amino acids. Trimming removed 2 bases from V and 3 bases from J; junction bases left unmatched: 2. The CDR3 spells CSVELTSGRTDTQYF. DNA of the CDR3: TGCAGCGTTGAACTGACTAGCGGGAGGACAGATACGCAGTATTTT.

This clone appeared a single time. The chain couples TRBV27 to TRBJ2-7, with unresolved D. This CDR3 contains 14 residues. Germline V gene sequence: CDR1 MNHEY, CDR2 SMNVEV (reference sequence). The ends were cut back, 7 bases at V and 0 bases at J, with 13 bases in the middle. In nucleotides, the CDR3 is TGTGCCAGCACTTTGACCAGGAGCTCCTACGAGCAGTACTTC. As protein: CASTLTRSSYEQYF.

The V gene is TRBV5-4, the J gene TRBJ2-3; 9 bases are a match to TRBD1. V was clipped by 4 bases and J by 4 bases; unmatched bases: 7. There are 15 residues in the CDR3. CDR1 is SGHNT, CDR2 YYREEE, per germline (reference sequence). The CDR3 sequence: CASSQITGGSDTQYF. The CDR3 coding sequence is TGTGCCAGCAGCCAGATTACAGGGGGCTCAGATACGCAGTATTTT.

The gene calls are TRBV30 and TRBJ2-5; 13 bases are shared with TRBD2. This CDR3 is built from 14 residues. CDR1 and CDR2 (germline): GTSNPN, SVGIG (reference sequence). V was clipped by 3 bases and J by 5 bases; unmatched bases: 3. For the CDR3, the DNA is TGTGCCTGGAGACGGACTAGCGGGGGCGAGACCCAGTACTTC. This sequence encodes CAWRRTSGGETQYF.

The chain carries TRBV18 and TRBJ2-3; D unresolved. CDR3 size: 15 residues. Per germline, CDR1 KGHSH and CDR2 LQKENI. V was clipped by 3 bases and J by 0 bases, with 10 bases between them. CDR3 loop: CASSPTMVSTDTQYF. Here the CDR3 DNA reads TGTGCCAGCTCACCTACAATGGTTAGCACAGATACGCAGTATTTT. The entire variable domain, with the rest obtained from reference TRBV18 and TRBJ2-3, is as follows: NAGVMQNPRHLVRRRGQEARLRCSPMKGHSHVYWYRQLPEEGLKFMVYLQKENIIDESGMPKERFSAEFPKEGPSILRIQQVVRGDSAAYFCASSPTMVSTDTQYFGPGTRLTVL.

This clone was recorded only once. The chain has TRBV5-4 and TRBJ2-2; 8 bases align to TRBD1. V shed 4 bases and J 1 base; nucleotides not matched to a gene: 3. The CDR3 length is 15 residues. Germline lookup yields CDR1 SGHNT and CDR2 YYREEE (reference sequence). The DNA for the CDR3 is TGTGCCAGCAGCCTGGACAGGGTGAACACCGGGGAGCTGTTTTTT. Protein product: CASSLDRVNTGELFF.

The chain is built from TRBV7-2 and TRBJ1-1; D possibly corresponds to TRBD1 (6 bases). Germline CDR1 is SGHTA and CDR2 is FQGNSA. The CDR3 is made up of 14 amino acids. Between the trimmed V and J ends, which lost 5 bases and 6 bases, there was a span of 16 bases. The CDR3 bases are TGTGCCAGCAGCCCCCCACAGGGACGGGCTGAAGCTTTCTTT. Amino acids: CASSPPQGRAEAFF.

This clone was observed a few times. The V call is TRBV19, the J call TRBJ1-2; no definite D call. The CDR3 contains 15 residues. V was pared by 7 bases and J by 5 bases, with 20 bases between. The germline gives CDR1 LNHDA, CDR2 SQIVND (reference sequence). The CDR3 DNA sequence: TGTGCCAGTACTCGTCCTGGGGAGAGAAGATATGGCTACACCTTC. It specifies CASTRPGERRYGYTF.

Only a few counts were recorded for this clone. The V call is TRBV5-1, the J call TRBJ2-5, with D perhaps matching TRBD1 or TRBD2 (6 bases each). The length of the CDR3 is 13 residues. From germline, CDR1 is SGHRS and CDR2 YFSETQ. V gave up 7 bases and J gave up 5 bases, with 15 bases separating them. As DNA, the CDR3 is TGCGCCAGCCACCCGGGGGCTCTCGAGACCCAGTACTTC. Translated: CASHPGALETQYF. The complete variable domain, with remaining parts taken from reference TRBV5-1 and TRBJ2-5, reads KAGVTQTPRYLIKTRGQQVTLSCSPISGHRSVSWYQQTPGQGLQFLFEYFSETQRNKGNFPGRFSGRQFSNSRSEMNVSTLELGDSALYLCASHPGALETQYFGPGTRLLVL.

The J gene is TRBJ1-2, the V gene TRBV29-1; 7 positions match TRBD1. The V and J ends lost 6 bases and 6 bases, in that order; junction bases with no gene match: 7. Germline CDR1 is SQVTM and CDR2 is ANQGSEA. The CDR3 length is 12 residues. Here the CDR3 reads CSVVRTGDGYTF. The CDR3 DNA reads TGCAGCGTCGTACGGACAGGCGATGGCTACACCTTC.

This clone was detected a few times. The rearrangement uses TRBV11-2 and TRBJ2-3; D remains unclear. The length of the CDR3 is 17 residues. CDR1 SGHAT and CDR2 FQNNGV come from the germline V gene. The germline V and J ends were trimmed by 2 bases and 0 bases, with 15 bases remaining between them. The CDR3 DNA follows: TGTGCCAGCAGCTTAATGATTGCTACCTGGAGCACAGATACGCAGTATTTT. Translation gives CASSLMIATWSTDTQYF.

This clone was recorded a few times. The V call is TRBV2, the J call TRBJ1-2, with TRBD1 as a possible D gene (6 bases). The germline gives CDR1 SNHLY, CDR2 FYNNEI. Trimming removed 7 bases from V and 0 bases from J, with 12 bases in between. CDR3 size: 14 residues. The CDR3 reads CASNPGHANYGYTF. The CDR3 nucleotides are TGTGCCAGCAATCCGGGACACGCTAACTATGGCTACACCTTC.

The chain recombines TRBV9 with TRBJ2-1, with 9 bases aligning to TRBD2. CDR3 length: 19 amino acids. From germline, CDR1 is SGDLS and CDR2 YYNGEE. The V and J ends lost 9 bases and 3 bases, in that order; junction bases with no gene match: 22. In nucleotides, the CDR3 is TGTGCCACCGGCCGATTGGGTAGCGGGAGCGGTATTAACTACAATGAGCAGTTCTTC. Encoded protein: CATGRLGSGSGINYNEQFF.

This clone showed up just a few times. The gene calls are TRBV2 and TRBJ2-3, with 7 bases fitting TRBD2. V gave up 1 base and J gave up 0 bases; unmatched junction bases: 22. The CDR3 loop spans 22 amino acids. The germline gives CDR1 SNHLY, CDR2 FYNNEI. The CDR3 coding sequence is TGTGCCAGCAGTGAAGGCCCCTTCTGGCGGGGGAACTCGATCGCTAGCACAGATACGCAGTATTTT. This gives the protein CASSEGPFWRGNSIASTDTQYF.

V usage is TRBV5-1 and J usage is TRBJ2-7; D perhaps matches TRBD1 (5 bases). There are 15 residues in the CDR3. Germline assignment: CDR1 SGHRS and CDR2 YFSETQ. Trimming left V 4 bases short and J 0 bases short, with 14 bases between. CDR3 in DNA: TGCGCCAGCAGCCCGGACACCCCGGCCTCCTACGAGCAGTACTTC. Translating it yields CASSPDTPASYEQYF.

The table lists this clone with a few counts. The gene calls are TRBV7-9 and TRBJ2-3, with TRBD1 matching over 10 bases. The CDR3 has 15 amino acids. V shed 8 bases, J shed 2 bases, and the junction held 7 bases outside the gene matches. Germline CDR1 SEHNR, CDR2 FQNEAQ (reference sequence). The CDR3 DNA follows: TGTGCCAGCTGCAGACAGGGGGCTTCCACAGATACGCAGTATTTT. This sequence encodes CASCRQGASTDTQYF.